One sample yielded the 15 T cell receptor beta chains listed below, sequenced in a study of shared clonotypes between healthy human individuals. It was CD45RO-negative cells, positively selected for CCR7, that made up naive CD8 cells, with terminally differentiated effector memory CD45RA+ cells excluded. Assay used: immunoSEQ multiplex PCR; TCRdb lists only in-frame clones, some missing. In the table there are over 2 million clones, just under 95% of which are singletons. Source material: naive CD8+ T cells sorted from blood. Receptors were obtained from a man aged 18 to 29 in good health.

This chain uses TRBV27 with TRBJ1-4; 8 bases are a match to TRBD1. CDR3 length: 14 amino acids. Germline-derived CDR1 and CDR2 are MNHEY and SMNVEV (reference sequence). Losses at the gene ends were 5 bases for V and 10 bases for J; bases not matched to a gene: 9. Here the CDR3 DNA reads TGTGCCAGCAGTCCGACAGGGGACGAAGGAAAACTGTTTTTT. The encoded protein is CASSPTGDEGKLFF.

The CDR3 coding sequence is TGTGCCAGCAGTGACATACCGGAGACCCAGTACTTC. Its translation is CASSDIPETQYF. This rearrangement joins TRBV6-1 to TRBJ2-5; D gene ambiguous. V was clipped by 3 bases and J by 5 bases, with 7 bases between them. The germline CDR1 and CDR2 sequences are MNHNS and SASEGT. The CDR3 runs to 12 residues.

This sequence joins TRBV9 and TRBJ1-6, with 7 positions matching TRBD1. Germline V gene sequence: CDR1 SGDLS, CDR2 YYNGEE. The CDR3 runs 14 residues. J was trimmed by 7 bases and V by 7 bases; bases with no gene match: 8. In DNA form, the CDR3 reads TGTGCCAGCCAGTCGACAGGGACAAATTCACCCCTCCACTTT. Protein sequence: CASQSTGTNSPLHF.

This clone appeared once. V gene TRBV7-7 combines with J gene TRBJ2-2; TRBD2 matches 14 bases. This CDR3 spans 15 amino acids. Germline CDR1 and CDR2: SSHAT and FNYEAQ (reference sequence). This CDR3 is CGKTSGRARTGELFF. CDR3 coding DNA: TGTGGGAAGACTAGCGGGAGGGCGAGAACCGGGGAGCTGTTTTTT.

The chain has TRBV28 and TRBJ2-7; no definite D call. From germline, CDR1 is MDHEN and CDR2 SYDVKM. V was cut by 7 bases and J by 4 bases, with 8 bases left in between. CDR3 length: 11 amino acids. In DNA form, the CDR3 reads TGTGCCAGCACCAACAAGTACGAGCAGTACTTC. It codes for CASTNKYEQYF.

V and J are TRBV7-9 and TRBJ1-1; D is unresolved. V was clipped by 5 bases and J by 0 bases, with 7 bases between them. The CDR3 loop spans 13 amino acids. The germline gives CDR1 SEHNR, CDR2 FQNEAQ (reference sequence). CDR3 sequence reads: CASSQAMNTEAFF. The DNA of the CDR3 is TGTGCCAGCAGCCAAGCAATGAACACTGAAGCTTTCTTT.

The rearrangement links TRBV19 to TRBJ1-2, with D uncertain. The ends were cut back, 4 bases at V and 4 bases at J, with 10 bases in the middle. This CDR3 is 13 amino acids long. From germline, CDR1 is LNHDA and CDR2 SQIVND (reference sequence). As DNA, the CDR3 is TGTGCCAGTAGTACTGATACTTCCTATGGCTACACCTTC. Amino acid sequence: CASSTDTSYGYTF.

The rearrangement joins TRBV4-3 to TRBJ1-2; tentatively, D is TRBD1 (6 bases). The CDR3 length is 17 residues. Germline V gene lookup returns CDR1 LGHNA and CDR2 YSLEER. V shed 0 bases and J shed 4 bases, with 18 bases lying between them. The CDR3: CASSQEVMGGAGYGYTF. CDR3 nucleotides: TGCGCCAGCAGCCAAGAAGTAATGGGGGGCGCGGGCTATGGCTACACCTTC.

The CDR3 spells CASSHLGTGGADTQYF. The CDR3 DNA reads TGCGCCAGCAGCCACCTTGGGACGGGTGGGGCAGATACGCAGTATTTT. The V gene is TRBV4-1, the J gene TRBJ2-3; D may be TRBD1 or TRBD2 (5 bases each). Germline V lookup: CDR1 MGHRA, CDR2 YSYEKL. The CDR3 is 16 amino acids. V was pared by 3 bases and J by 4 bases, with 17 bases between.

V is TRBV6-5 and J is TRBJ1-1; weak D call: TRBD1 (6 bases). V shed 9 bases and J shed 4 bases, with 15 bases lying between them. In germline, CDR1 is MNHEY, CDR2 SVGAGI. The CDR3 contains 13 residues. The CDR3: CASRTEYVTEAFF. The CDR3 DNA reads TGTGCCAGTCGGACAGAGTATGTCACTGAAGCTTTCTTT.

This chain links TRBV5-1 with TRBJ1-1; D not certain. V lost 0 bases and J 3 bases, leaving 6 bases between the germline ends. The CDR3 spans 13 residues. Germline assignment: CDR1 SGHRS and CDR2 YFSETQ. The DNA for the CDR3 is TGCGCCAGCAGCTTGGATACTTACACTGAAGCTTTCTTT. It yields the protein CASSLDTYTEAFF.

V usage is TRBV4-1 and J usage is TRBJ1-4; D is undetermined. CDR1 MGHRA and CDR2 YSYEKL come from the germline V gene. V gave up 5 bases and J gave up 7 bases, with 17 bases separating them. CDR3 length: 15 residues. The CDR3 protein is CASSTGPGSGEKLFF. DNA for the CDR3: TGCGCCAGCAGCACCGGACCCGGATCGGGTGAAAAACTGTTTTTT.

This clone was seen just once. CDR3 loop: CASTDGNYGYTF. The CDR3 DNA is TGTGCCAGCACGGACGGTAACTATGGCTACACCTTC. V and J are TRBV5-6 and TRBJ1-2; D is uncertain. CDR1 and CDR2 (germline): SGHDT, YYEEEE. V lost 6 bases to trimming and J lost 1 base, with 7 bases between them. This CDR3 comprises 12 residues.

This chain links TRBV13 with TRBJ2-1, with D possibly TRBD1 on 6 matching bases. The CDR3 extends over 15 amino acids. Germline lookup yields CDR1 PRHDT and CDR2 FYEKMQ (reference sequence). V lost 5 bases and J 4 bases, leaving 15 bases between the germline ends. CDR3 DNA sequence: TGTGCCAGCAGCCCTCTAGGGACATCTTACAATGAGCAGTTCTTC. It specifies CASSPLGTSYNEQFF.

The CDR3 loop reads CASSFGTGLPSTDEQYF. The DNA of the CDR3 is TGTGCCAGCAGCTTTGGGACAGGCTTGCCCTCGACTGACGAGCAGTACTTC. This rearrangement joins TRBV5-6 to TRBJ2-7; 8 bases agree with TRBD1. This CDR3 has 17 amino acids. Germline-derived CDR1 and CDR2 are SGHDT and YYEEEE. Trimming took 2 bases from V and 5 from J; bases not matched to a gene: 15.